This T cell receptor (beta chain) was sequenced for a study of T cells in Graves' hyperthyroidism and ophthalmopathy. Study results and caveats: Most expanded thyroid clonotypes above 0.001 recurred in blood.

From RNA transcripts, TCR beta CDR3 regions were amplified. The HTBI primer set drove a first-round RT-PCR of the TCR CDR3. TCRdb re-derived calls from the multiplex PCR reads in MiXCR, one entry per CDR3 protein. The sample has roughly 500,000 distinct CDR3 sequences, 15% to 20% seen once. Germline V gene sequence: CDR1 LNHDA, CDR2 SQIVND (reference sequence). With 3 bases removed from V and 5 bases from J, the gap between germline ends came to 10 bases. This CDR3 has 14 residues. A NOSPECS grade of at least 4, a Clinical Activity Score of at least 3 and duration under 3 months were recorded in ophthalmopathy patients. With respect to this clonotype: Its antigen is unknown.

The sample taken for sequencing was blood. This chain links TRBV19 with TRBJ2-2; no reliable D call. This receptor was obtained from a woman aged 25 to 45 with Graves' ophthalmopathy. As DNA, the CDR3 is TGTGCCAGTAGTATCGTTGTCAGGACCGGGGAGCTGTTTTTT. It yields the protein CASSIVVRTGELFF.